The T cell receptor beta chain under discussion was sequenced for a study of cytomegalovirus exposure and HLA in healthy donors (TCRdb year 2017). Background on the whole study: An earlier analysis of several hundred of the donors reported approximately 270 Gb of sequence data and 117 million unique TCR beta sequences from roughly 180 million T cells. An early release covering approximately 600 HLA-typed donors comprised about 310 gigabases of sequencing data and 85 million or so unique TCR sequences. Of the 398 genotyped donors, about 80% fell in the genetic ancestry cluster associated with self-reported Caucasian donors. The study was designed to test whether signatures of past pathogen exposure could be identified by cataloging public T cell receptors. The T cell repertoires of 666 subjects were profiled by immunosequencing and related to cytomegalovirus serostatus. Along with the approximately 650-subject first cohort, a separate validation cohort of over 90 different subjects was used. To predict cytomegalovirus infection status, the study brought together high-throughput TCR immunosequencing, statistical association of individual TCRs with disease status, and machine learning. A later analysis re-analyzed previously published TCR beta repertoires from several hundred donors and added high-resolution HLA genotyping to study TCR occurrence patterns. In the later analysis, no new phenotypic data were used to find candidate immune exposures; instead, reliance was placed on TCR beta sequences and their occurrence across donors. An earlier analysis of about 620 of the donors applied high-throughput TCR beta sequencing to assess whether each TCR beta V gene segment acted as functional or pseudogenic. Donor age, sex, ethnicity and CMV serostatus were compiled together with the repertoire data. A later genetic analysis used genome-wide SNP genotypes for about three fifths of the roughly 700 donors, treating that subset as a discovery cohort. Every repertoire in the discovery cohort had been generated on one and the same sequencing platform. Both class I and class II loci were covered by HLA typing, at four-digit resolution. Typing coverage varied by locus: about 629-640 donors for A, B, C, DRB1 and DQB1; around 560 for DQA1; more than 600 for DPA1; some 470 for DPB1. Because of strong linkage in the cohort, roughly five DR-DQ haplotypes were treated as single units for association and clustering. Among 300 to 500 genotyped donors of the cohort, an average of around 240,000 unique TCR beta nucleotide sequences was sequenced per donor, of which roughly 17% were non-productive. Summary of the overall study and its limitations: According to a later analysis, TCR association rates differed among HLA loci, with DRB1 alleles showing the most associated TCRs and HLA-C alleles showing the fewest. In a later genetic analysis, fewer N-insertions in productive TCRs were reported among donors in an Asian-associated ancestry cluster than the roughly 700-donor mean. In a later genetic analysis, a missense DCLRE1C variant was associated with V-gene and J-gene trimming of TCR beta chains, and the association was replicated in an independent cohort. Compared with equally common non-associated chains, HLA-associated TCR beta chains in a later analysis were more clonally expanded and had lower generation probabilities. Sequencing depth was assumed to be roughly uniform across donors in the presence/absence analyses, though that assumption may not hold. A total of fewer than 200 TCR beta chains were listed by the study as associated with cytomegalovirus. Linkage disequilibrium might explain the correlated functional status among segregating V segments, but an unknown experimental factor could not be excluded. At a false discovery rate of 0.05, a later analysis linked under 20,000 TCR beta sequences to specific HLA alleles. While some public TCRs were present in many individuals, most TCR sequences turned up only very rarely across donors. Strong co-occurrence of HLA alleles, especially DR and DQ, made assigning TCR associations to individual alleles difficult. CMV serostatus was the only immune exposure information available for the cohort. A further reported finding was that TCR beta sequences accurately predicted the HLA-A and HLA-B alleles for most subjects in the first cohort. An earlier analysis of 450 to 750 of the donors showed that most TCR beta V segments appeared in productive rearrangements either about 87% or about 30% of the time, which broadly matched IMGT annotations. HLA typing was unavailable for some donors at each locus, so association tests used only the typed subset. Some IMGT-functional V segments, including TRBV6-2 and TRBV6-3, could not be told apart with the 87-base-pair reads, so those segments were excluded. Because counts were too low, approximately 15 rarely observed V segments, including chromosome 9 orphons, were excluded from the earlier analysis of 500 to 700 of the donors. According to a later analysis, most CMV-associated TCR beta chains appeared to be HLA-restricted, and the HLA associations seemed to be driven largely by CMV exposure. The authors suggested that the approach could potentially be extended to other disease states and immunological phenotypes. Only TCR beta chains were sequenced in this cohort, and the absence of alpha or paired-chain data limited detectable features. According to a later analysis, parvovirus B19, influenza, CMV and Epstein-Barr virus appeared linked to several top co-occurrence clusters. The sequencing pipeline was judged likely to have produced a cluster of highly shared sequence variants as a technical artifact. The classifier was reported to diagnose cytomegalovirus status with high specificity and sensitivity in both the original cohort and the validation cohort. In vitro tests confirmed that three of the cytomegalovirus-associated TCR beta chains recognize cytomegalovirus antigens.

The cohort was made up of 666 healthy bone marrow donors. Cohort members were all nominally healthy when sampled, although unrecorded immune exposures were likely present. The donor was CMV seronegative and belonged to the group of 380 or so seronegative cohort members. Each donor provided a peripheral blood sample, and peripheral blood mononuclear cells were used for TCR beta sequencing. The Qiagen DNeasy Blood Extraction Kit was used to extract genomic DNA from the blood cell samples. Library creation used the immunoSEQ multiplex PCR assay. A mixture of 60 forward primers for TCR Vbeta segments and 13 reverse primers for TCR Jbeta segments was used in the multiplex PCR. Amplification of the CDR3 region of rearranged TCR beta genes was performed with a multiplex PCR assay on genomic DNA. The Illumina HiSeq System was used to sequence the amplified TCR beta libraries as 87-base-pair reads. The paper's data handling went like this. A later analysis tallied roughly 80 million unique TCR beta chains across the 666 repertoires, and some 10 million of those chains were shared by two or more donors. Raw reads were error-corrected and collapsed into unique sequences by a nearest-neighbor algorithm in which closely related sequences were merged to remove PCR and sequencing errors. Alignment of CDR3 sequences to IMGT reference sequences was used to assign V, D and J gene segments. For a sequence to be retained, at least a six-nucleotide match to both a V gene segment and a J gene segment was required. A rearrangement was called productive if the CDR3 had no stop codons and remained in frame with V and J, and every other rearrangement was called non-productive. Following IMGT convention, CDR3 was defined as the stretch from the second conserved V-encoded cysteine to the conserved J-encoded phenylalanine. In an earlier analysis of around 540 of the donors, sequences lacking an unambiguous match to a single V gene segment were excluded. An earlier analysis of 587 of the donors classified V segments as functional when productive rearrangements were above 56.7% and as segregating when the standard deviation between donors was above 5%. A statistical classification framework was developed to diagnose cytomegalovirus status using the catalog of TCR beta chain sequences. In a later analysis, TCR nucleotide sequences were compared against IMGT/GENE-DB human TR gene sequences so that V and J genes could be assigned. In a later analysis, CDR3 sequences and most-parsimonious VDJ recombination scenarios were assigned using the TCRdist pipeline. A later analysis defined each TCR beta chain by its CDR3 amino acid sequence plus V-gene family, and excluded reads lacking a unique V-gene family. A later analysis removed roughly 590 highly shared, low-generation-probability nucleotide sequences to deal with suspected cross-contamination and a sequencing artifact. In a later analysis, a clonal expansion index was calculated for each public chain from normalized within-repertoire ranks of inferred template counts. Generation probabilities in a later analysis came from a VDJ recombination model fitted to out-of-frame rearrangements, and those results were checked against IGoR. A later analysis scored TCR-TCR, TCR-HLA and TCR-CMV co-occurrence with hypergeometric tests, applying a repertoire-size bias correction to TCR pairs. A later analysis estimated false discovery rates by permuting HLA or CMV assignments 20 times. A later analysis grouped co-occurring TCRs with DBSCAN, adding TCRdist sequence similarity when clustering within HLA-allele-positive subsets. Co-occurrence clustering excluded repertoires with fewer than 30,000 or more than 120,000 public chains, plus five with anomalous nucleotide sharing. Held by TCRdb, this immuneACCESS table contains in-frame sequences only and omits some clones. Under half of the omission traces to an unresolved V gene where checked; the cause of the rest is unknown. The V and J calls and clone size are taken from that table; D and trimming were inferred from the DNA. In this sample the table shows some 100,000 clones, approximately 84% of which occur a single time. The ten largest clones capture under 2.5% of the sample.

CDR1 and CDR2 are drawn from the germline V gene (reference sequence): SEHNR, FQNEAQ. The germline V end is reduced by 1 base and the J end by 5 bases; junction bases left unmatched: 8. From its cysteine to its phenylalanine, the CDR3 spans 16 amino acids. Only the CDR3 part of the read is kept: 48 bases, read in frame from the first base. Of note for this clone: Its cognate antigen has yet to be identified. No much larger clonotype is one base removed from it; base qualities were not supplied.

The sequence was collected from a young man in good health and CMV-seronegative. The sequenced material came from PBMCs. The chain is encoded by TRBV7-9 joined to TRBJ2-3; 8 central nucleotides agree with TRBD2. Here is the DNA: TGTGCCAGCAGCTTAGACGGGAGGGCCTTCGGAGATACGCAGTATTTT. This codes for CASSLDGRAFGDTQYF.